This T cell receptor beta chain was recorded in a study of T cell responses to AZD1222 COVID-19 vaccine. In the case of this clone: The antigen is unknown.

The assay was immunoSEQ multiplex PCR, and TCRdb's table has in-frame clones only and misses some. The table lists about 260,000 clones, approximately 93% of them singletons. Germline V gene sequence: CDR1 MNHNS, CDR2 SASEGT. This CDR3 spans 14 amino acids. Trimming left V 0 bases short and J 5 bases short, with 10 bases between. Findings and caveats of the study: The sample set comprised mostly white British donors with more females, and clonal diversity was possibly underestimated. Regions left unmutated in variants are reportedly the target of nearly half of spike-specific TCRs.

The TCR originated in an adult in good health. V is TRBV6-1 and J is TRBJ1-1; tentatively, D is TRBD1 (6 bases). The sequences come from peripheral blood, collected on day 0 of AZD1222 vaccination. DNA for the CDR3: TGTGCCAGCAGTGAAGCACAGGGCGGGACTGAAGCTTTCTTT. Protein product: CASSEAQGGTEAFF.